This is a list of T cell receptor beta chains from one sample in a study of blood T cell repertoires in COVID-19. Measured with immunoSEQ multiplex PCR; TCRdb has only the in-frame clones, and not every one. The data contain under 300,000 clones, 70% to 90% of them singletons. Material: peripheral blood. These receptors were obtained from a man aged 55 to 70 with acute or convalescent COVID-19. Each CDR3 is given without its conserved first and last residue. Fields, in order: CDR3 length, J gene, V gene, CDR3 protein.

CDR3 length: 14
J gene: TRBJ2-1
V gene: TRBV28
CDR3 protein: ASSQTSGPGYNEQF

CDR3 length: 12
J gene: TRBJ2-5
V gene: TRBV7-2
CDR3 protein: ASSLGLPGETQY

CDR3 length: 14
J gene: TRBJ2-7
V gene: TRBV14
CDR3 protein: ASSQGRLAGSYEQY

CDR3 length: 13
J gene: TRBJ1-2
V gene: TRBV7-2
CDR3 protein: ASSLRGDFDYGYT

CDR3 length: 12
J gene: TRBJ2-7
V gene: TRBV25-1
CDR3 protein: ASSVASGLYEQY

CDR3 length: 13
J gene: TRBJ1-2
V gene: TRBV6-5
CDR3 protein: ASSSTIGTEKGYT

CDR3 length: 12
J gene: TRBJ1-2
V gene: TRBV27
CDR3 protein: ASREGTANYGYT

CDR3 length: 9
J gene: TRBJ1-1
V gene: TRBV7-2
CDR3 protein: ASSYSVEAF

CDR3 length: 15
J gene: TRBJ1-1
V gene: TRBV19
CDR3 protein: ACKREMGQGGTSEAF

CDR3 length: 12
J gene: TRBJ1-5
V gene: TRBV11-3
CDR3 protein: ASSLTDKRQPQH

CDR3 length: 17
J gene: TRBJ2-6
V gene: TRBV3-1/TRBV3-2
CDR3 protein: ASSQDTSGTISGANVLT

CDR3 length: 12
J gene: TRBJ2-7
V gene: TRBV7-3
CDR3 protein: ASSLMGQGNEQY

CDR3 length: 13
J gene: TRBJ2-3
V gene: TRBV7-9
CDR3 protein: ASSPPRMSKHTQY

CDR3 length: 15
J gene: TRBJ2-5
V gene: TRBV4-3
CDR3 protein: ASSQERAGGPAKTQY

CDR3 length: 11
J gene: TRBJ1-2
V gene: TRBV9
CDR3 protein: ASSSPSGYGYT

CDR3 length: 13
J gene: TRBJ2-1
V gene: TRBV28
CDR3 protein: ASRFSGRDLNEQF

CDR3 length: 14
J gene: TRBJ2-7
V gene: TRBV9
CDR3 protein: ASSPSGGQGGSEQY

CDR3 length: 14
J gene: TRBJ1-4
V gene: TRBV6-5
CDR3 protein: ASSYSEGWGTEKLF

CDR3 length: 11
J gene: TRBJ2-1
V gene: TRBV19
CDR3 protein: ASSIDRNNEQF

CDR3 length: 11
J gene: TRBJ1-1
V gene: TRBV24-1
CDR3 protein: ATSDSGKSEAF

CDR3 length: 14
J gene: TRBJ2-7
V gene: TRBV5-6
CDR3 protein: ASSLIGTGGSYEQY

CDR3 length: 13
J gene: TRBJ1-4
V gene: TRBV28
CDR3 protein: ASSASLATNEKLF

CDR3 length: 11
J gene: TRBJ1-4
V gene: TRBV28
CDR3 protein: ASITGAGEKLF

CDR3 length: 18
J gene: TRBJ2-3
V gene: TRBV4-1
CDR3 protein: ASSQAFGYGGAIDADTQY

CDR3 length: 16
J gene: TRBJ1-2
V gene: TRBV10-1
CDR3 protein: ASTPPLTGDRSHYGYT

CDR3 length: 13
J gene: TRBJ1-5
V gene: TRBV7-8
CDR3 protein: ASSPTQGGNQPQH

CDR3 length: 13
J gene: TRBJ1-6
V gene: TRBV5-5
CDR3 protein: ASSLPTGDNSPLH

CDR3 length: 13
J gene: TRBJ2-1
V gene: TRBV5-1
CDR3 protein: ASSLTSATYNEQF

CDR3 length: 10
J gene: TRBJ1-1
V gene: TRBV12-5
CDR3 protein: ASGPPGEKAF

CDR3 length: 11
J gene: TRBJ2-7
V gene: TRBV6-2/TRBV6-3
CDR3 protein: ASSLYGGYEQY

CDR3 length: 13
J gene: TRBJ2-1
V gene: TRBV6-5
CDR3 protein: ASSSLAGVFHEQF

CDR3 length: 14
J gene: TRBJ2-7
V gene: TRBV18
CDR3 protein: ASSFLAGGPNTEQY

CDR3 length: 12
J gene: TRBJ2-5
V gene: TRBV4-2
CDR3 protein: ASSQDLRVETQY